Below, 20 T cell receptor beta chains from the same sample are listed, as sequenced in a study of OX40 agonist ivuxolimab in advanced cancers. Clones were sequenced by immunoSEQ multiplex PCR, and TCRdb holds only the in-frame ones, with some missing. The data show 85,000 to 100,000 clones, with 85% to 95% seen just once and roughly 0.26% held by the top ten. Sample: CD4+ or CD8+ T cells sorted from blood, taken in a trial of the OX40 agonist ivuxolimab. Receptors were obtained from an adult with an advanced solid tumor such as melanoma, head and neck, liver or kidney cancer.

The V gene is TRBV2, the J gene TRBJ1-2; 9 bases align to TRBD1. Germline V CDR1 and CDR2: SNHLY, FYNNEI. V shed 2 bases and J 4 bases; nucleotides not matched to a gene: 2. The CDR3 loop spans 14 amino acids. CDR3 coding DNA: TGTGCCAGCAGTGAAAGGGACAGGGTCTATGGCTACACCTTC. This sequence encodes CASSERDRVYGYTF.

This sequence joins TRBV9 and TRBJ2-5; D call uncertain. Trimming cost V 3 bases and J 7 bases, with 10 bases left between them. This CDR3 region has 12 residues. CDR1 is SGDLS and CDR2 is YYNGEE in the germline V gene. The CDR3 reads CASSAQLGTQYF. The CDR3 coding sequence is TGTGCCAGCAGCGCCCAGCTAGGGACCCAGTACTTC.

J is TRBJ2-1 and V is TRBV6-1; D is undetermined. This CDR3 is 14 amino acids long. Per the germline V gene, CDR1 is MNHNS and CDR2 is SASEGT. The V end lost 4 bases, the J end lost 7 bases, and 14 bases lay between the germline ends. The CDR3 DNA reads TGTGCCAGCAGTGGGGATCAAGTAGTGAATGAGCAGTTCTTC. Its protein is CASSGDQVVNEQFF.

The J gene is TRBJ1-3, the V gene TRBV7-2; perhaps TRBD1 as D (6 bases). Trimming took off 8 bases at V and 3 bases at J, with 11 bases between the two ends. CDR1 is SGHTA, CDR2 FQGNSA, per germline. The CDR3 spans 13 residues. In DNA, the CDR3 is TGTGCCAGCTCTACAGGGTATGGAAACACCATATATTTT. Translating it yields CASSTGYGNTIYF. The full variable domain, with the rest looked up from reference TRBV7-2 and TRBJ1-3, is GAGVSQSPSNKVTEKGKDVELRCDPISGHTALYWYRQSLGQGLEFLIYFQGNSAPDKSGLPSDRFSAERTGGSVSTLTIQRTQQEDSAVYLCASSTGYGNTIYFGEGSWLTVV.

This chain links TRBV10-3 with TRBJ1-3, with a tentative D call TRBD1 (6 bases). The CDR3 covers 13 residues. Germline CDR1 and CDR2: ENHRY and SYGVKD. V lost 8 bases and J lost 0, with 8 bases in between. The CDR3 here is CAIGGGSGNTIYF. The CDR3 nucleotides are TGTGCCATCGGAGGGGGCTCTGGAAACACCATATATTTT.

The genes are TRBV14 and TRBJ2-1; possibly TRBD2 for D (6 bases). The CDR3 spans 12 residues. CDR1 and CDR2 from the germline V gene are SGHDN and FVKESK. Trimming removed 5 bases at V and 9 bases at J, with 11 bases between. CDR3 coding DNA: TGTGCCAGCAGCTACGGAGGGAGTGAGCAGTTCTTC. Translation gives CASSYGGSEQFF.

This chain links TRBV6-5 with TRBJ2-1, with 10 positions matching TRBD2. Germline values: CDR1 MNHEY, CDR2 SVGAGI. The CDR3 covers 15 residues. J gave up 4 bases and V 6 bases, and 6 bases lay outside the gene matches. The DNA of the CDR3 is TGTGCCAGCAGCCCTCCTAGCGGGAGTTACAATGAGCAGTTCTTC. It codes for CASSPPSGSYNEQFF.

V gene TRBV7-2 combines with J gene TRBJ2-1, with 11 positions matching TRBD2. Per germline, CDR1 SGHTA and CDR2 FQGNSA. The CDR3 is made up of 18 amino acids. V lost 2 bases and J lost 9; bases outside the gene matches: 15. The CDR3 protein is CASSLRVKGLAGGSEQFF. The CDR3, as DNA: TGTGCCAGCAGCTTAAGAGTTAAGGGCCTAGCGGGGGGTAGTGAGCAGTTCTTC.

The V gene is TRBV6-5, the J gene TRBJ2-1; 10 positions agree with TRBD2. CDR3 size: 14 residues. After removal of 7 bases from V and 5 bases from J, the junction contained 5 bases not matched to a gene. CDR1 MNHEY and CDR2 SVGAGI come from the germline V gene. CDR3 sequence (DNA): TGTGCCAGCACCGTAGCGGGGGGTAACAATGAGCAGTTCTTC. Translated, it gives CASTVAGGNNEQFF.

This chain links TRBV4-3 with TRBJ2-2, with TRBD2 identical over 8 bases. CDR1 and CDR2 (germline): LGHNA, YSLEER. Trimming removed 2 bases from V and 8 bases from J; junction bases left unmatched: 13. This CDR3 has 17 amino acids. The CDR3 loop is CASSQRVASGLIGELFF. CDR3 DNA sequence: TGCGCCAGCAGCCAACGTGTGGCTAGCGGGTTGATAGGGGAGCTGTTTTTT.

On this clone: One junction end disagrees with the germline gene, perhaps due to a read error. CDR3 in amino acids: CASTSRGGSANEQFF. The CDR3 coding sequence is TGTGCTAGCACTTCAAGGGGCGGGAGCGCCAATGAGCAGTTCTTC. The rearrangement links TRBV7-7 to TRBJ2-1; 7 positions match TRBD2. CDR3 size: 15 residues. The germline V gene has CDR1 SSHAT and CDR2 FNYEAQ (reference sequence).

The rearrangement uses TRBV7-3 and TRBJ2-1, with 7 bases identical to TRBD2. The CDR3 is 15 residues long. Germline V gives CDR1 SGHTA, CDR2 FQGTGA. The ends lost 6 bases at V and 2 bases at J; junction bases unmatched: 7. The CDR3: CASSRSGGTYNEQFF. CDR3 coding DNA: TGTGCCAGCAGTCGTTCGGGAGGCACCTACAATGAGCAGTTCTTC.

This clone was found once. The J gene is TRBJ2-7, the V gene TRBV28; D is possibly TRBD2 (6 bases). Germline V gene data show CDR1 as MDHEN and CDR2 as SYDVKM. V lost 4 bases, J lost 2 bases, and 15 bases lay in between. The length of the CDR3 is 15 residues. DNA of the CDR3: TGTGCCAGCAGTTCTGTTTGGAGGGCCCCCTACGAGCAGTACGTC. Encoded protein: CASSSVWRAPYEQYV.

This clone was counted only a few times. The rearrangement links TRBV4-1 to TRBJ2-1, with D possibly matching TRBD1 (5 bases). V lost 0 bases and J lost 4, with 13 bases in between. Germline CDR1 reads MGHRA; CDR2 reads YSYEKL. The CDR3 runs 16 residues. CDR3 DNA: TGCGCCAGCAGCCAAGATAGCCGCGGACAATACAATGAGCAGTTCTTC. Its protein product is CASSQDSRGQYNEQFF.

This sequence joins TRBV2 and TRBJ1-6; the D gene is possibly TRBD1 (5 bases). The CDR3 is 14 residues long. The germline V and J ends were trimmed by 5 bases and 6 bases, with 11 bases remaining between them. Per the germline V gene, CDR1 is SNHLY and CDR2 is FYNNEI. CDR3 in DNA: TGTGCCAGCAGTCAGTACAGGATTAATTCACCCCTCCACTTT. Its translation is CASSQYRINSPLHF.

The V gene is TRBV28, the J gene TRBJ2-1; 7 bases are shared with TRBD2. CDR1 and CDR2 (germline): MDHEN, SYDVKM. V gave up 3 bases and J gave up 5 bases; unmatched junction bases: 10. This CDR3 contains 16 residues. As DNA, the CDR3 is TGTGCCAGCAGTTTGGTGGCAGGGAGCGGGGACAATGAGCAGTTCTTC. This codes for CASSLVAGSGDNEQFF. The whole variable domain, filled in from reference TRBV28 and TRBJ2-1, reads DVKVTQSSRYLVKRTGEKVFLECVQDMDHENMFWYRQDPGLGLRLIYFSYDVKMKEKGDIPEGYSVSREKKERFSLILESASTNQTSMYLCASSLVAGSGDNEQFFGPGTRLTVL.

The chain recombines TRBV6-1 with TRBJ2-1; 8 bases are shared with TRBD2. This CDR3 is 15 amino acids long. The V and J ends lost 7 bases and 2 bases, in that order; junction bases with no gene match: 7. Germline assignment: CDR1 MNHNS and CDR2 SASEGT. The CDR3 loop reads CASIKLAATYNEQFF. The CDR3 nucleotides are TGTGCCAGCATTAAACTAGCGGCCACCTACAATGAGCAGTTCTTC.

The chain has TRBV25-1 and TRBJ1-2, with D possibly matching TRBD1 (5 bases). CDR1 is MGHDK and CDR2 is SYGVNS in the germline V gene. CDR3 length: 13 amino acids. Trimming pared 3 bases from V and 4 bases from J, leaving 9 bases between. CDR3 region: CASSDGGGYGYTF. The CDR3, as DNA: TGTGCCAGCAGTGACGGGGGGGGCTATGGCTACACCTTC.

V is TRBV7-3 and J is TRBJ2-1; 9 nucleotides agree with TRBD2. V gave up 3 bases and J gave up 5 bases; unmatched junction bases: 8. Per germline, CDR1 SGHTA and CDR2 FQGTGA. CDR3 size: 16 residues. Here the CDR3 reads CASSLIRTSDNNEQFF. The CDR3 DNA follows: TGTGCCAGCAGCTTGATTCGGACTAGCGATAACAATGAGCAGTTCTTC.

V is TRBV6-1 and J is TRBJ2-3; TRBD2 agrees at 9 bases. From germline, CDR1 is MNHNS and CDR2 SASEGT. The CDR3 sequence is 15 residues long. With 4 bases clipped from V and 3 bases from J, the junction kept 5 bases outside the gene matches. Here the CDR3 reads CASSVRLAGTDTQYF. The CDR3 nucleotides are TGTGCCAGCAGTGTAAGGCTAGCGGGGACAGATACGCAGTATTTT.